The sequence of this T cell receptor beta chain was determined in a study of shared clonotypes between healthy human individuals. Findings of the study overall: An anticipated effect of sequencing depth on clonotype sharing among donors was recognized.

In the case of this clone: Antigen: not known.

Over several immunoSEQ plates, each subset's genomic DNA was distributed in even portions. TCRdb's copy holds only in-frame clones and misses some; the assay was immunoSEQ multiplex PCR. The repertoire consists of fewer than 550,000 clones, with nearly 80% occurring once and the leading ten covering approximately 13%. This receptor was obtained from a woman in her forties in good health. Some clones in this sample may be carry-over from other donors' samples. Input material: PBMCs.

This CDR3 reads CASSYLGQGLVQPQHF. The CDR3 DNA reads as TGTGCCAGCAGCTACCTGGGACAGGGGCTGGTGCAGCCCCAGCATTTT. The chain has TRBV6-5 and TRBJ1-5; TRBD1 matches at 10 bases. Per germline, CDR1 MNHEY and CDR2 SVGAGI. After removal of 6 bases from V and 7 bases from J, the junction contained 12 bases not matched to a gene. This CDR3 is 16 amino acids long.